Each of the 7 T cell receptor beta chains below was sequenced from the same sample in a study of T cell clonality in common variable immunodeficiency. Using immunoSEQ multiplex PCR, the repertoire was profiled, and TCRdb retains in-frame clones only, with some absent. The data show some 60,000 clones, with none appearing a single time. Sequenced sample: peripheral blood mononuclear cells. The receptors were sampled from a person aged 18-69 years in good health.

This clone was seen at least ten times. The CDR3 goes on 3 residues after the read ends, and that part is filled in from the germline J gene. This chain links TRBV18 with TRBJ1-2, with D unclear. V dropped 3 bases and J dropped 6 bases, with 14 bases sitting between them. The CDR3 totals 14 residues. Germline CDR1 reads KGHSH; CDR2 reads LQKENI. CDR3 in amino acids: CASSPPDDIHGYTF. Partial CDR3 DNA: TGTGCCAGCTCACCCCCCGACGACATCCATGGC.

In the case of this clone: The CDR3 extends 3 residues past the end of the read, so its final part is completed from the germline J gene. The genes are TRBV7-9 and TRBJ2-3, with TRBD1 matching 8 bases. Germline CDR1 is SEHNR and CDR2 is FQNEAQ (reference sequence). CDR3 length: 15 amino acids. V shed 2 bases and J 6 bases; nucleotides not matched to a gene: 7. CDR3 bases read: TGTGCCAGCAGCTTACCCCCGGGACAGGTGGATACG. Its protein product is CASSLPPGQVDT. The whole CDR3 protein is CASSLPPGQVDTQYF.

This clone was found many times. The read stops 3 residues short of the end of the CDR3; the missing end is completed from the germline J gene. J is TRBJ1-5 and V is TRBV20-1; 9 nucleotides agree with TRBD1. The CDR3 is made up of 15 amino acids. V gave up 5 bases and J gave up 6 bases; unmatched junction bases: 11. The germline CDR1 and CDR2 sequences are DFQATT and SNEGSKA (reference sequence). The CDR3 protein is CSAWDREGVSQPQHF. The CDR3 bases that were read are TGCAGTGCTTGGGACAGGGAAGGGGTGAGTCAGCCC.

In this sample, this clone turned up many times. The CDR3 goes on 3 residues after the read ends, and that part is filled in from the germline J gene. This chain joins TRBV7-9 and TRBJ2-7; D is possibly TRBD1 (6 bases). Germline V lookup: CDR1 SEHNR, CDR2 FQNEAQ (reference sequence). Trimming cost V 3 bases and J 2 bases, with 11 bases left between them. The CDR3 covers 14 residues. This CDR3 is CASSFGTLPYEQYF. CDR3 DNA (partial): TGTGCCAGCAGCTTTGGGACACTCCCCTACGAG.

This clone was found many times. Read coverage stops 3 residues before the CDR3 terminus; the germline J gene supplies the remainder. Other DNA sequences in this sample translate to the same CDR3. The chain combines TRBV19 with TRBJ1-5; 9 bases align to TRBD1. V gave up 4 bases and J gave up 4 bases; unmatched junction bases: 8. The CDR3 runs 16 residues. The V gene's germline CDR1 is LNHDA and CDR2 SQIVND (reference sequence). Incomplete CDR3 DNA: TGTGCCAGTAGTACCGGGGGACAGGGAGTAAATCAGCCC. Its translation: CASSTGGQGVNQP. From start to end, the CDR3 is CASSTGGQGVNQPQHF.

This clone was observed many times. The CDR3 goes on 3 residues after the read ends, and that part is filled in from the germline J gene. This chain links TRBV12-3 or TRBV12-4 with TRBJ2-7; 8 nucleotides line up with TRBD1. V shed 4 bases, J shed 2 bases, and the junction held 4 bases outside the gene matches. The CDR3 runs to 14 residues. CDR3 DNA, as far as it was read: TGTGCCAGCAGTTCGAGACAGGGGACCTACGAG. Encoded protein: CASSSRQGTYE. The CDR3 in its entirety is CASSSRQGTYEQYF.

This clone came up many times. The read is 3 residues too short to cover the CDR3 end, so that end is filled in from the germline J gene. The V call is TRBV9, the J call TRBJ2-1; no clear D gene. Germline loops: CDR1 SGDLS, CDR2 YYNGEE. CDR3 size: 13 residues. V lost 1 base to trimming and J lost 6 bases, with 8 bases between them. This chain's CDR3 is CASSVSTANEQFF. Partial CDR3 DNA: TGTGCCAGCAGCGTAAGTACAGCCAATGAG.